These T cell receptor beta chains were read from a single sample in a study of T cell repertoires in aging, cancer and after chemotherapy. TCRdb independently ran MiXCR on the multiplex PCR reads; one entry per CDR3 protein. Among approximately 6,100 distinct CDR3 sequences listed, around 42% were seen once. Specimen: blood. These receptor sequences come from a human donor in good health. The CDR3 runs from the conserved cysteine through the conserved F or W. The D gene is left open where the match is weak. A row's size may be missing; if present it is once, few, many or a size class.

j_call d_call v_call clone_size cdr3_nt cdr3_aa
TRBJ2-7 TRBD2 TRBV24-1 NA TGTGCCACCAGTGATCGACTCTCTAGCGGTGGATTATACGAGCAGTACTTC CATSDRLSSGGLYEQYF
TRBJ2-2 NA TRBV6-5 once TGTGCCAGCAGTTACGGGGAGAACACCGGGGAGCTGTTTTTT CASSYGENTGELFF
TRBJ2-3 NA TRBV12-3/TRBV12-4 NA TGTGCCAGCAGGGAACAGGTAATTTCGGATACGCAGTATTTT CASREQVISDTQYF
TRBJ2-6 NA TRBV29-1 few TGCAGCGTTGTGCTAGGGGACCGAAGCTCTGGGGCCAACGTCCTGACTTTC CSVVLGDRSSGANVLTF
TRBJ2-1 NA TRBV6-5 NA TGTGCCAGCAGTTGGGGGGGGCAAGGTGAGCAGTTCTTC CASSWGGQGEQFF
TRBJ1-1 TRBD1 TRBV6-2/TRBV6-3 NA TGTGCCAGCAGCTCCGGGACAGGGGGGATCACTGAAGCTTTCTTT CASSSGTGGITEAFF
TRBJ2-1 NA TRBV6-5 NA TGTGCCAGCAGCCCTGCGGGAACATCCTTCCACGAGCAGTTCTTC CASSPAGTSFHEQFF
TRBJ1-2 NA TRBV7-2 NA TGTGCCAGCAGCCCCCGTCAGGGAGCCTATGGCTACACCTTC CASSPRQGAYGYTF
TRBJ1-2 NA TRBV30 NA TGTGCCTGGGGCCCGGTCCAGGGGAACTATGGCTACACCTTC CAWGPVQGNYGYTF
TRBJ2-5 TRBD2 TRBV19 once TGTGCCAGTAGTATTTCGGGGGGGCGAGAGACCCAGTACTTC CASSISGGRETQYF
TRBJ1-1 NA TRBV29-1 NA TGCAGCGTTGAGGGGGACCTGATTACAGCTTTCTTT CSVEGDLITAFF
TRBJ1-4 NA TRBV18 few TGTGCCAGCTCACCAGCCGGAAGGGGGGGCGGCAATAATGAAAAACTGTTTTTT CASSPAGRGGGNNEKLFF
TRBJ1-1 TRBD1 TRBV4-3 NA TGTGCCAGCAGCCGAAAGACAGGGCCGAACACTGAAGCTTTCTTT CASSRKTGPNTEAFF
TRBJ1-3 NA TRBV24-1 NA TGTGCCACCGCGGCCAGCTCTGGAAACACCATATATTTT CATAASSGNTIYF
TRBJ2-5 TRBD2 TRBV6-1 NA TGTGCCAGCAGTGAACTGGGCCCGGGGGGGGCGGAGACCCAGTACTTC CASSELGPGGAETQYF
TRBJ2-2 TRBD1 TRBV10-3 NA TGTGCCATCAGTGAGTTACAGGGGGACACCGGGGAGCTGTTTTTT CAISELQGDTGELFF
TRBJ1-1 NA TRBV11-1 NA TGTGCCAGCAGCTCGGTGAGGACTGAAGCTTTCTTT CASSSVRTEAFF
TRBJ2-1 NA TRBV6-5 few TGTGCCAGCACCATCGGAGGACTCTACAATGAGCAGTTCTTC CASTIGGLYNEQFF
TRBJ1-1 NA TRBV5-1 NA TGCGCCAGCAGCTTGGCCGGGGGAAGGACTGAAGCTTTCTTT CASSLAGGRTEAFF
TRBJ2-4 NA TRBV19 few TGTGCCAGTAGTAGACTGGACAACATTCAGTACTTC CASSRLDNIQYF
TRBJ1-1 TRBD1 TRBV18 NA TGTGCCAGCTCACCATTTGACAGGGAGTTCATGGCCACTGAAGCTTTCTTT CASSPFDREFMATEAFF
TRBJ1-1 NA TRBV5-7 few TGTGCCAGCAGCTTGGGGTTGTGGGAACTGAACACTGAAGCTTTCTTT CASSLGLWELNTEAFF
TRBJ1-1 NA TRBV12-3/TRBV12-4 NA TGTGCCAGCAGCTCCGGGCCTTCCACTGAAGCTTTCTTT CASSSGPSTEAFF
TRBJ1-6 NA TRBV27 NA TGTGCCAGCAGAGCCAACAGGGAGTCGGGGTCACCCCTCCACTTT CASRANRESGSPLHF
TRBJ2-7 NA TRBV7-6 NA TGTGCCAGCAGCTTCCGGCAGGGAGAGACCTACGAGCAGTACTTC CASSFRQGETYEQYF
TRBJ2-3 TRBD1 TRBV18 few TGTGCCAGCTCACCTTTTAGACAGGGGGGCACAGATACGCAGTATTTT CASSPFRQGGTDTQYF
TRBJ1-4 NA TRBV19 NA TGTGCCAGCTATCCACAGGACTCGAATAATGAAAAACTGTTTTTT CASYPQDSNNEKLFF
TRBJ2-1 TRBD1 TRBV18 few TGTGCCAGCTCACCACCTGGGACAGGGGCCTACAATGAGCAGTTCTTC CASSPPGTGAYNEQFF
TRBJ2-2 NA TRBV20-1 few TGCAGTGCGGCCGACTCGGGGAAGTCGAACACCGGGGAGCTGTTTTTT CSAADSGKSNTGELFF
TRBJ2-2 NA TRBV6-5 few TGTGCCAGCAGCCCCCTGCCCTGGGGGATCGCGAACACCGGGGAGCTGTTTTTT CASSPLPWGIANTGELFF
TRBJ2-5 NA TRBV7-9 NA TGTGCCAGCAGCTTAGGGGGGCAAGGAGTGACCCAGTACTTC CASSLGGQGVTQYF
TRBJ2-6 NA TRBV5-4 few TGTGCCAGCAGCAGCGGACAGATTTTAAGCTCTGGGGCCAACGTCCTGACTTTC CASSSGQILSSGANVLTF
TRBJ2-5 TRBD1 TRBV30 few TGTGCCTGGAGTAGGAACAGGGGGTTCGGAGAGACCCAGTACTTC CAWSRNRGFGETQYF
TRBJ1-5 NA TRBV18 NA TGTGCCGGCTCACCAGGAATCGGCGGTTCACTTAGCAATCAGCCCCAGCATTTT CAGSPGIGGSLSNQPQHF
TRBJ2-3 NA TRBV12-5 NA TGTGCTAGCGCCAACACAGATACGCAGTATTTT CASANTDTQYF